The T cell receptor (beta chain) under discussion was sequenced for a study of cytomegalovirus exposure and HLA in healthy donors (dated by TCRdb to the late 2010s). Context from the whole study: An earlier analysis of about 560 of the donors reported 276 Gb of sequence data and around 120 million unique TCR beta sequences obtained from about 200 million T cells. An early release that covered fewer than 750 HLA-typed donors contained about 300 gigabases of sequencing data and around 85 million unique TCR sequences. Of the approximately 400 genotyped donors, around 81% fell in the genetic ancestry cluster associated with self-reported Caucasian donors. The study aimed to test whether signatures of past pathogen exposure could be identified by cataloging public T cell receptors. Using immunosequencing, the study profiled T cell repertoires from 500 to 800 subjects and related those repertoires to cytomegalovirus serostatus. A separate validation cohort of roughly 110 different subjects was used in addition to the roughly 670-subject first cohort. The study combined high-throughput TCR immunosequencing, statistical association of individual TCRs with disease status, and machine learning to predict cytomegalovirus infection status. A later analysis re-analyzed previously published TCR beta repertoires from 600 to 850 donors and added high-resolution HLA genotyping to study TCR occurrence patterns. Rather than drawing on any new phenotypic data, the later analysis identified candidate immune exposures from TCR beta sequences and the way those sequences occurred across donors. In an earlier analysis of 587 of the donors, high-throughput TCR beta sequencing was used to judge whether each TCR beta V gene segment behaved as functional or pseudogenic. Alongside the repertoire data, information on donor age, sex, ethnicity and CMV serostatus was compiled. Genome-wide SNP genotypes for about three fifths of the roughly 670 donors were used in a later genetic analysis, which treated that subset as a discovery cohort. Every repertoire in the discovery cohort had been generated on one and the same sequencing platform. Both class I and class II loci were covered by HLA typing, at four-digit resolution. Typing coverage varied by locus: roughly 620-640 donors for A, B, C, DRB1 and DQB1; 522 for DQA1; about 590 for DPA1; roughly 450 for DPB1. About 5 DR-DQ haplotypes were handled as single units for association and clustering, since linkage in the cohort was strong. Among around 400 genotyped donors of the cohort, an average of about 240,000 unique TCR beta nucleotide sequences were sequenced per donor, around 18% of them non-productive.

The library relied on the immunoSEQ multiplex PCR assay. For the multiplex PCR, a mixture combining 60 forward primers for TCR Vbeta segments and 13 reverse primers for TCR Jbeta segments was used. The CDR3 region of rearranged TCR beta genes was amplified from genomic DNA by a multiplex PCR assay. The Illumina HiSeq System was used to sequence the amplified TCR beta libraries as 87-base-pair reads. For the original study's pipeline: A later analysis counted 65 million to 90 million unique TCR beta chains across the 600 to 850 repertoires, and 9.5 million to 11 million of these chains were shared by at least two donors. Raw reads were error-corrected and collapsed into unique sequences by a nearest-neighbor algorithm in which closely related sequences were merged to remove PCR and sequencing errors. Alignment of CDR3 sequences to IMGT reference sequences was used to assign V, D and J gene segments. Each retained sequence needed at least a six-nucleotide match to both a V gene segment and a J gene segment. Rearrangements were classified as productive when the CDR3 lacked stop codons and remained in frame with V and J, and all other rearrangements were classified as non-productive. Following IMGT convention, CDR3 was defined as the stretch from the second conserved V-encoded cysteine to the conserved J-encoded phenylalanine. In an earlier analysis of around 570 of the donors, sequences lacking an unambiguous match to a single V gene segment were excluded. In an earlier analysis of some 590 of the donors, V segments were called functional above 56.7% productive rearrangements and were called segregating when the between-donor standard deviation exceeded 5%. To diagnose cytomegalovirus status from the catalog of TCR beta chain sequences, a statistical classification framework was built. In a later analysis, TCR nucleotide sequences were compared against IMGT/GENE-DB human TR gene sequences so that V and J genes could be assigned. Using the TCRdist pipeline, a later analysis assigned CDR3 sequences along with most-parsimonious VDJ recombination scenarios. In a later analysis, every TCR beta chain was defined by the combination of its CDR3 amino acid sequence and its V-gene family, and reads without a unique V-gene family were dropped. To address suspected cross-contamination and a sequencing artifact, a later analysis removed roughly 640 highly shared, low-generation-probability nucleotide sequences. A later analysis calculated a clonal expansion index for each public chain from normalized within-repertoire ranks of inferred template counts. In a later analysis, generation probabilities were computed with a VDJ recombination model fitted to out-of-frame rearrangements, and the resulting probabilities were checked against IGoR. In a later analysis, hypergeometric tests were used to score TCR-TCR, TCR-HLA and TCR-CMV co-occurrence, with a repertoire-size bias correction applied to TCR pairs. To estimate false discovery rates, a later analysis permuted the HLA or CMV assignments 20 times. A later analysis grouped co-occurring TCRs with DBSCAN, adding TCRdist sequence similarity when clustering within HLA-allele-positive subsets. For co-occurrence clustering, repertoires with fewer than 30,000 or more than 120,000 public chains were excluded, along with a handful of repertoires with anomalous nucleotide sharing. This immuneACCESS table, as held by TCRdb, lists in-frame sequences with V and J called but not all clones. Of the missing ones, under half trace to an unresolved V gene in checked studies; the others have no known cause. The V and J calls and clone size are taken from that table; D and trimming were inferred from the DNA. The sample contains fewer than 150,000 clones, around 63% of them found a single time. The ten largest clones add up to over 1.5% of the sample.

This clone appeared a few times. Its antigen target is currently unknown. No base qualities exist here, and no much larger clone lies one base off it. The germline V gene sets CDR1 to SGHVS and CDR2 to FQNEAQ. The CDR3 sequence holds 13 residues, the cysteine and phenylalanine included. Left in the record is the CDR3 DNA by itself, 39 bases read in frame from the first base. Trimming takes 8 bases from V and 5 bases from J, and the germline ends sit 15 bases apart. Results the study describes overall, beyond this receptor: A further reported finding was that TCR beta sequences accurately predicted the HLA-A and HLA-B alleles for most subjects in the first cohort. A few of the identified cytomegalovirus-associated TCR beta chains were confirmed in vitro to be specific for cytomegalovirus antigens. A later genetic analysis associated a missense DCLRE1C variant with V-gene and J-gene trimming of TCR beta chains, and an independent cohort replicated the association. The classifier was reported to diagnose cytomegalovirus status with high specificity and sensitivity in both the original cohort and the validation cohort. Because the 87-base-pair reads could not distinguish some IMGT-functional V segments, including TRBV6-2 and TRBV6-3, those segments were excluded. Only TCR beta chains were sequenced in this cohort, and the absence of alpha or paired-chain data limited detectable features. Most CMV-associated TCR beta chains appeared to be HLA-restricted in a later analysis, and the HLA associations seemed to be driven largely by CMV exposure. When HLA alleles, especially DR and DQ, strongly co-occurred, TCR associations were difficult to assign to individual alleles. The study gave a list of roughly 150 TCR beta chains associated with cytomegalovirus. In a later analysis, HLA-associated TCR beta chains showed more clonal expansion and lower generation probabilities than non-associated chains that were equally common. A cluster of highly shared sequence variants was judged likely to represent a technical artifact of the sequencing pipeline. While some public TCRs were present in many individuals, most TCR sequences turned up only very rarely across donors. Correlated functional status among segregating V segments might reflect linkage disequilibrium, but an unknown experimental factor could not be ruled out. Over 15 rarely observed V segments, including chromosome 9 orphons, were excluded from the earlier analysis of almost 600 of the donors because counts were too low. In a later analysis, some 18,000 TCR beta sequences were associated with specific HLA alleles at a false discovery rate of 0.05. Broadly in line with IMGT annotations, most TCR beta V segments showed up in productive rearrangements about 87% or about 30% of the time in an earlier analysis of approximately 600 of the donors. The authors suggested that the approach could potentially be extended to other disease states and immunological phenotypes. Roughly uniform sequencing depth across donors was assumed in presence/absence analyses, although this assumption may not hold. According to a later analysis, parvovirus B19, influenza, CMV and Epstein-Barr virus appeared linked to several top co-occurrence clusters. For the cohort, immune exposure information was limited to CMV serostatus. A later genetic analysis reported fewer N-insertions in productive TCRs among donors in an Asian-associated ancestry cluster than the roughly 620-donor mean. A later analysis found that TCR association rates varied across HLA loci, with DRB1 alleles showing the most associated TCRs and HLA-C alleles the fewest. Because HLA typing was unavailable for some donors at each locus, only the typed subset was used in association tests.

In total, roughly 670 healthy bone marrow donors made up the cohort. At the time of sampling, every cohort member was nominally healthy, though immune exposures that went unrecorded were likely present. CMV serostatus was recorded as positive for some 300 and negative for about 55% of the 666 cohort members, whereas no CMV serostatus was recorded for the donor in question. A peripheral blood sample was provided by each donor, and peripheral blood mononuclear cells were used for TCR beta sequencing. Genomic DNA extraction from the blood cell samples was performed with the Qiagen DNeasy Blood Extraction Kit.

The V gene is TRBV7-8 and the J gene is TRBJ2-5; possibly the D gene is TRBD1, per 6 matching bases. Sequenced input: PBMCs. The TCR sequence derives from a human donor in good health. The CDR3: CASQYRVGETQYF. The nucleotide sequence is given as TGTGCCAGCCAATACAGGGTTGGGGAGACCCAGTACTTC.